This TCR beta chain was identified during a study of T cells in Graves' hyperthyroidism and ophthalmopathy. Study context: Peripheral blood was acquired at first diagnosis, ahead of any therapy whatsoever.

There were TCR beta CDR3 regions amplified from RNA transcripts. First-round RT-PCR with HTBI primers amplified the TCR CDR3 region. Each CDR3 protein is one row after TCRdb ran MiXCR on the multiplex PCR reads. The data show more than 95,000 distinct CDR3 sequences, less than 55% seen once. This clonotype was counted ten times or more. Diagnoses were made from clinical symptoms, serum measures (thyroxine and TRAb), thyroid ultrasound and orbital computed tomography. PBMCs came from 9 to 10 ml fresh peripheral blood. CDR1 is SGHRS, CDR2 YFSETQ, per germline. Trimming shortened V by 2 bases and J by 1 base, and 12 bases separated the two germline ends. This CDR3 contains 15 residues.

Sequencing input: blood. The rearrangement joins TRBV5-1 to TRBJ1-1; D uncertain. This TCR was recovered from a man aged 35-49 years with Graves' hyperthyroidism. CDR3 loop: CASSFLPSRNTEAFF. CDR3 bases: TGCGCCAGCAGCTTCCTCCCGAGCAGGAACACTGAAGCTTTCTTT.